Below are 21 T cell receptor beta chains sequenced from a single sample in a study of blood T cell repertoires in COVID-19. The method was immunoSEQ multiplex PCR; TCRdb's version includes in-frame clones alone and lacks a portion of them. The sample lists about 87,000 clones; 90% were seen once. Sequenced material: peripheral blood. These receptors originate from a man aged 18 to 29 with COVID-19, enrolled during active disease.

This clone was seen once. The V gene is TRBV5-6, the J gene TRBJ2-1; 9 nucleotides match TRBD1. J was trimmed by 8 bases and V by 0 bases; bases with no gene match: 12. This CDR3 comprises 17 residues. CDR1 is SGHDT, CDR2 YYEEEE, per germline. The CDR3 protein is CASSLALRQGGFDEQFF. The CDR3 DNA reads as TGTGCCAGCAGCTTGGCCCTGAGACAGGGGGGGTTTGATGAGCAGTTCTTC.

This chain's CDR3 is CASSPHSTRGGRPVSYNEQFF. DNA for the CDR3: TGCGCCAGCAGTCCCCACTCTACTCGGGGCGGGAGGCCCGTCTCCTACAATGAGCAGTTCTTC. V and J are TRBV23-1 and TRBJ2-1, with 8 bases lining up with TRBD2. TRBV23-1 carries the ORF label, with uncertain function. The V segment lost 4 bases and the J segment 0 bases; nucleotides outside the gene matches: 20. CDR3 size: 21 residues.

The CDR3 loop is CASSFVDRGDYNEQFF. DNA of the CDR3: TGTGCCAGCAGCTTTGTGGACAGGGGGGACTACAATGAGCAGTTCTTC. This chain joins TRBV11-2 and TRBJ2-1; 10 positions agree with TRBD1. V dropped 3 bases and J dropped 3; count of bases not matched to a gene: 5. CDR1 is SGHAT, CDR2 FQNNGV, per germline. This CDR3 has 16 amino acids.

CDR3 in amino acids: CASSPGTGTPYNEQFF. CDR3 coding DNA: TGTGCCAGCAGCCCTGGGACAGGGACCCCCTACAATGAGCAGTTCTTC. The chain links TRBV5-6 to TRBJ2-1; 9 bases map to TRBD1. V gave up 4 bases and J gave up 2 bases; unmatched junction bases: 7. The CDR3 totals 16 residues. Germline CDR1 is SGHDT and CDR2 is YYEEEE. The full variable domain, in which reference TRBV5-6 and TRBJ2-1 provide the parts outside the CDR3, is DAGVTQSPTHLIKTRGQQVTLRCSPKSGHDTVSWYQQALGQGPQFIFQYYEEEERQRGNFPDRFSGHQFPNYSSELNVNALLLGDSALYLCASSPGTGTPYNEQFFGPGTRLTVL.

The V call is TRBV6-6, the J call TRBJ1-4, with D perhaps TRBD1 (5 bases). Trimming cost V 3 bases and J 12 bases, with 14 bases left between them. The CDR3 is 13 amino acids. From germline, CDR1 is MNHNY and CDR2 SVGAGI (reference sequence). CDR3 loop: CASSYLGGRELFF. CDR3 DNA: TGTGCCAGCAGTTATTTGGGGGGGAGGGAACTGTTTTTT.

This clone was observed once. The V and J genes are TRBV15 and TRBJ2-7; perhaps TRBD2 as D (6 bases). The V gene's germline CDR1 is LNHNV and CDR2 YYDKDF (reference sequence). Trimming pared 1 base from V and 0 bases from J, leaving 10 bases between. The CDR3 totals 15 residues. The CDR3 reads CATSRGGISSYEQYF. CDR3 coding DNA: TGTGCCACCAGCAGAGGCGGGATTAGCTCCTACGAGCAGTACTTC.

The rearrangement joins TRBV6-2 or TRBV6-3 to TRBJ2-3; TRBD2 might be the D (6 bases). The V end lost 6 bases, the J end lost 6 bases, and 16 bases lay between the germline ends. CDR3 length: 14 residues. Looked up from germline, CDR1 is MNHEY and CDR2 is SVGEGT. The CDR3 DNA sequence: TGTGCCAGCAGCACTGATATGGAGGGCGATACGCAGTATTTT. Residues: CASSTDMEGDTQYF.

The gene calls are TRBV28 and TRBJ2-1; a weak D match, TRBD1 (6 bases). Germline V CDR1 and CDR2: MDHEN, SYDVKM. Deletions cut 7 bases from V and 3 bases from J, with 16 bases between. CDR3 length: 15 amino acids. The CDR3 DNA reads TGTGCCAGCACCCCCCGAGGGGGTAGCTACAATGAGCAGTTCTTC. Protein sequence: CASTPRGGSYNEQFF.

The rearrangement links TRBV9 to TRBJ2-7; the match to TRBD2 covers 13 bases. Germline V gene lookup returns CDR1 SGDLS and CDR2 YYNGEE. This CDR3 has 15 amino acids. The junction had 4 bases not matched to a gene; V was cut back by 4 bases and J by 3 bases. CDR3 protein: CASSMGTSGIYEQYF. Written as DNA, the CDR3 is TGTGCCAGCAGCATGGGGACTAGCGGGATCTACGAGCAGTACTTC.

This chain uses TRBV11-1 with TRBJ2-5; 9 bases map to TRBD2. CDR1 SGHAT and CDR2 FQDESV come from the germline V gene (reference sequence). V dropped 4 bases and J dropped 1; count of bases not matched to a gene: 7. The CDR3 is made up of 16 amino acids. The CDR3 bases are TGTGCCAGCAGCTACCGGACTAGCGCTTCCCAAGAGACCCAGTACTTC. This codes for CASSYRTSASQETQYF.

J is TRBJ1-6 and V is TRBV6-5; possible D gene TRBD1, 6 bases. The CDR3 loop spans 16 amino acids. Germline values: CDR1 MNHEY, CDR2 SVGAGI. The germline V and J ends were trimmed by 2 bases and 7 bases, with 15 bases remaining between them. The CDR3 nucleotides read TGTGCCAGCAGTTACCGAACAGGGTCGGGCAATTCACCCCTCCACTTT. Protein sequence: CASSYRTGSGNSPLHF.

This clone was seen just once. This sequence joins TRBV10-3 and TRBJ2-1; possibly TRBD1 for D (6 bases). The CDR3 covers 14 residues. The V and J ends lost 6 bases and 2 bases respectively, with 11 bases between them. Germline loops: CDR1 ENHRY, CDR2 SYGVKD. CDR3 in amino acids: CAIRAGQTYNEQFF. The CDR3 DNA follows: TGTGCCATCAGGGCCGGACAGACCTACAATGAGCAGTTCTTC.

This clone has more than one count but fewer than ten. This rearrangement joins TRBV9 to TRBJ1-2; 10 bases agree with TRBD1. The CDR3 consists of 14 residues. Per germline, CDR1 SGDLS and CDR2 YYNGEE. J lost 6 bases, V lost 3 bases, and 5 bases had no gene match. CDR3 sequence (DNA): TGTGCCAGCAGCGGGACAGGGGGTTATGATGGCTACACCTTC. Translating gives CASSGTGGYDGYTF.

This clone is a singleton in its sample. The rearrangement links TRBV16 to TRBJ1-5; D call uncertain. Trimming shortened V by 4 bases and J by 0 bases, and 16 bases separated the two germline ends. Germline V gene lookup returns CDR1 KGHSY and CDR2 FQNENV. The CDR3 consists of 17 residues. The CDR3 region is CASSLSPGDLSNQPQHF. CDR3 nucleotide sequence: TGTGCCAGCAGCCTCTCACCCGGGGATCTTAGCAATCAGCCCCAGCATTTT.

The J gene is TRBJ1-5, the V gene TRBV6-5, with 7 bases identical to TRBD1. Germline V gives CDR1 MNHEY, CDR2 SVGAGI. V was pared by 8 bases and J by 1 base, with 5 bases of the junction left unmatched. The CDR3 sequence is 14 residues long. Written as DNA, the CDR3 is TGTGCCAGCGCAGGGGGTCGGAGCAATCAGCCCCAGCATTTT. It specifies CASAGGRSNQPQHF.

V is TRBV7-3 and J is TRBJ2-1, with D perhaps matching TRBD2 (6 bases). V was shortened by 5 bases and J by 7 bases, with 18 bases between the two germline ends. CDR1 and CDR2 (germline): SGHTA, FQGTGA. The CDR3 is made up of 15 amino acids. CDR3 nucleotides: TGTGCCAGCAGCCCTACCGGGACTCCGCAGAATGAGCAGTTCTTC. Translation gives CASSPTGTPQNEQFF. Full variable domain (rest looked up from reference TRBV7-3 and TRBJ2-1): GAGVSQTPSNKVTEKGKYVELRCDPISGHTALYWYRQSLGQGPEFLIYFQGTGAADDSGLPNDRFFAVRPEGSVSTLKIQRTERGDSAVYLCASSPTGTPQNEQFFGPGTRLTVL.

In its sample, this clone was seen a few times. V and J are TRBV30 and TRBJ1-3; 7 bases line up with TRBD1. J lost 3 bases, V lost 2 bases, and 7 bases had no gene match. The CDR3 covers 15 residues. Germline CDR1 and CDR2: GTSNPN and SVGIG (reference sequence). CDR3 DNA sequence: TGTGCCTGGAGTTCCAAGGGGGCGCTTGGAAACACCATATATTTT. Translated: CAWSSKGALGNTIYF. Based on the CDR3 plus reference TRBV30 and TRBJ1-3, the full variable domain is SQTIHQWPATLVQPVGSPLSLECTVEGTSNPNLYWYRQAAGRGLQLLFYSVGIGQISSEVPQNLSASRPQDRQFILSSKKLLLSDSGFYLCAWSSKGALGNTIYFGEGSWLTVV.

This chain connects TRBV6-6 to TRBJ2-5, with 7 bases lining up with TRBD2. CDR1 and CDR2 from the germline V gene are MNHNY and SVGAGI (reference sequence). With 7 bases clipped from V and 4 bases from J, the junction kept 6 bases outside the gene matches. The CDR3 is made up of 13 amino acids. CDR3 in DNA: TGTGCCAGCAACTTATGGGGGGGAGAGACCCAGTACTTC. Its translation: CASNLWGGETQYF.

V gene TRBV5-6 combines with J gene TRBJ2-7, with 14 positions matching TRBD2. Germline CDR1 and CDR2: SGHDT and YYEEEE. V lost 4 bases and J lost 5; bases outside the gene matches: 8. CDR3 length equals 16 residues. The CDR3 region is CASSIWTSGRRDEQYF. The CDR3 DNA reads TGTGCCAGCAGCATTTGGACTAGCGGGAGGAGGGACGAGCAGTACTTC.

The chain couples TRBV13 to TRBJ1-2, with TRBD1 matching over 11 bases. There are 16 residues in the CDR3. V shed 0 bases, J shed 7 bases, and the junction held 7 bases outside the gene matches. Germline-derived CDR1 and CDR2 are PRHDT and FYEKMQ (reference sequence). CDR3 sequence reads: CASSLGRTGGDFGYTF. CDR3 sequence (DNA): TGTGCCAGCAGCTTAGGCAGGACAGGGGGCGATTTTGGCTACACCTTC.

This chain joins TRBV5-1 and TRBJ2-7; 9 nucleotides align to TRBD1. The CDR3 length is 14 residues. CDR1 SGHRS and CDR2 YFSETQ come from the germline V gene. Trimming removed 2 bases from V and 2 bases from J; junction bases left unmatched: 2. As DNA, the CDR3 is TGCGCCAGCAGCTTAACAGGGGGCACCTACGAGCAGTACTTC. Translating it yields CASSLTGGTYEQYF. The entire variable domain, with the rest obtained from reference TRBV5-1 and TRBJ2-7, is as follows: KAGVTQTPRYLIKTRGQQVTLSCSPISGHRSVSWYQQTPGQGLQFLFEYFSETQRNKGNFPGRFSGRQFSNSRSEMNVSTLELGDSALYLCASSLTGGTYEQYFGPGTRLTVT.